This T cell receptor beta chain comes out of a study of cytomegalovirus exposure and HLA in healthy donors. The study's findings and limits: In a later analysis, productive TCRs from donors in an Asian-associated ancestry cluster reportedly carried fewer N-insertions than the cohort mean.

As concerns this clone: Its antigen is undetermined.

It was with 60 Vbeta and 13 Jbeta primers that the PCR ran. Profiled with immunoSEQ multiplex PCR; TCRdb holds only in-frame clones, not every one. The table lists some 170,000 clones, around 79% of them singletons. Sample: PBMCs. The clonotype originates from a man aged 35 to 55 in good health and CMV-seropositive.

As DNA, the CDR3 is TGTGCCAGCAGCCCAGTAGCGGGGGGCTACAATGAGCAGTTCTTC. It encodes CASSPVAGGYNEQFF. The rearrangement joins TRBV7-3 to TRBJ2-1, with 10 bases lining up with TRBD2. Per germline, CDR1 SGHTA and CDR2 FQGTGA. J gave up 3 bases and V 5 bases, and 4 bases lay outside the gene matches. This CDR3 is 15 amino acids long.